The source of this TCR beta chain is a study of blood T cell repertoires in COVID-19. In the study overall: PBMCs, B-cell-depleted T cells, or T cells were the source of the cDNA or gDNA that made up the material.

With V trimmed by 6 bases and J by 6 bases, 4 bases remained unmatched. The CDR3 is made up of 12 amino acids. In the source study's methods: Nucleated cell number was recorded as an estimate derived from reference gene primer amplification. Clones were read by immunoSEQ multiplex PCR, and TCRdb kept only the in-frame ones, dropping some. D and trimming were read from the DNA, whereas the V and J calls and clone size are those reported in that table. This sample carries 90,000 to 150,000 clones, about three quarters of them seen once, and the ten largest clones take around 0.9%. The rearrangement links TRBV12-3 or TRBV12-4 to TRBJ1-2; TRBD1 matches 7 bases. Material: peripheral blood. This sequence originates from a human donor with acute or convalescent COVID-19. The donor label of this sample is uncertain. The CDR3 region has the DNA TGTGCCAGCAGCAACACAGGGGATGGCTACACCTTC. Protein product: CASSNTGDGYTF.